This is a list of T cell receptor beta chains from one sample in a study of cytomegalovirus exposure and HLA in healthy donors. Profiling relied on immunoSEQ multiplex PCR, and the TCRdb table lists in-frame clones only, not all of them. The sample lists about 160,000 clones; approximately 80% were seen once. Sequencing was carried out using PBMCs. The source is a man over 45 in good health and CMV-seropositive. Both conserved end residues are part of each CDR3. D genes are given only for firm matches. Expanded clones get a size class; other rows say once, few or many, or leave the size out.

j_call d_call v_call clone_size cdr3_nt cdr3_aa
TRBJ2-2 NA TRBV25-1 NA TGTGCCAGCAGTGCCTTCCCGGACAGAAACACCGGGGAGCTGTTTTTT CASSAFPDRNTGELFF
TRBJ2-5 TRBD2 TRBV9 NA TGTGCCAGCAGCGTCCGAGGCAGCGGGGGCCCAGAAGAGACCCAGTACTTC CASSVRGSGGPEETQYF
TRBJ2-2 TRBD2 TRBV5-4 NA TGTGCCAGCAGCTTGGGCAGCGGGGGGCCCACCGGGGAGCTGTTTTTT CASSLGSGGPTGELFF
TRBJ2-2 NA TRBV2 NA TGTGCCAGCAGTGAATCGTACACCGGGGAGCTGTTTTTT CASSESYTGELFF
TRBJ2-2 TRBD2 TRBV11-2 NA TGTGCCAGCAGCCTAGGACTAGCGGGGGGGCCGCGCACCGGGGAGCTGTTTTTT CASSLGLAGGPRTGELFF
TRBJ2-7 NA TRBV10-1 NA TGCGCCAGCACCGAGTCCGACACGAGGGGGTTGTGTGTCTGCGAGCAGTACTTC CASTESDTRGLCVCEQYF
TRBJ1-3 TRBD1 TRBV4-2 NA TGTGCCAGCAGCCAAGAACCGGGACAGGGGGCGCACACCATATATTTT CASSQEPGQGAHTIYF
TRBJ2-3 NA TRBV5-1 NA TGCGCCAGCAGCTTGGGTAGCGGTAGCACAGATACGCAGTATTTT CASSLGSGSTDTQYF
TRBJ1-5 NA TRBV15 NA TGTGCCACCCTGATTGGCGGGGGCGGCAATCAGCCCCAGCATTTT CATLIGGGGNQPQHF
TRBJ1-4 TRBD1 TRBV5-1 once TGCGCCAGCAGCGCGGACAGGGCTGAAAAACTGTTTTTT CASSADRAEKLFF
TRBJ1-1 NA TRBV18 NA TGTGCCACCACGGGGGAGACAGTTGAAGCTTTCTTT CATTGETVEAFF
TRBJ2-5 TRBD2 TRBV4-3 NA TGCGCCAGCAGCCAGGGGACTAGCGGGGGCGAGAAAGAGACCCAGTACTTC CASSQGTSGGEKETQYF
TRBJ2-7 TRBD2 TRBV19 NA TGTGCCAGACTTAGCGGGAGATCCTACGAGCAGTACTTC CARLSGRSYEQYF
TRBJ1-2 NA TRBV5-1 NA TGCGCCAGCAGCTTGGACAGCTATGGCTACACCTTC CASSLDSYGYTF
TRBJ1-6 TRBD1 TRBV6-1 NA TGTGCCAGCAGGGGACAGGATAATTCACCCCTCCACTTT CASRGQDNSPLHF
TRBJ1-4 NA TRBV27 NA TGTGCCAGCAGTTCTTCTCTTCTTAATGAAAAACTGTTTTTT CASSSSLLNEKLFF
TRBJ1-5 NA TRBV12-5 NA TGTGCTAGTGGTTTGGTGGGACGCGGGATCAATAGCAATCAGCCCCAGCATTTT CASGLVGRGINSNQPQHF
TRBJ1-1 TRBD1 TRBV5-6 few TGTGCCAGCACCTCCCTGTCGGGACAGCTAAACACTGAAGCTTTCTTT CASTSLSGQLNTEAFF
TRBJ1-5 NA TRBV5-1 NA TGCGCCAGCAGCTTGGGACAGTCGAATCAGCCCCAGCATTTT CASSLGQSNQPQHF
TRBJ2-3 TRBD2 TRBV30 NA TGTGCCTGGACCTTTGGACTAGCGAGGGGGGATACGCAGTATTTT CAWTFGLARGDTQYF
TRBJ1-1 TRBD1 TRBV5-6 few TGTGCCAGCAGCTTTCGACAGGGCGGGAACACTGAAGCTTTCTTT CASSFRQGGNTEAFF